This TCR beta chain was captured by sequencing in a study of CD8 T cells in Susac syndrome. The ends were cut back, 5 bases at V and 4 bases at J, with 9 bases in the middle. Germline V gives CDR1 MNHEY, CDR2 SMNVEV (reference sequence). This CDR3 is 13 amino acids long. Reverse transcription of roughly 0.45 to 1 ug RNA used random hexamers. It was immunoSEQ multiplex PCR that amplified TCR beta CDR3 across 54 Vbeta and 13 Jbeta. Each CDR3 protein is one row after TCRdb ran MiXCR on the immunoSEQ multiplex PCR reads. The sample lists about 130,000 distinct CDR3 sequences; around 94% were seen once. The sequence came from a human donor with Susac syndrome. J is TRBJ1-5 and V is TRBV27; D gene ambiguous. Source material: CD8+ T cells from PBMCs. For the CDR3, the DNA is TGTGCCAGCAGTCCCGACATAAATCAGCCCCAGCATTTT. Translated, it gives CASSPDINQPQHF.